The TCR beta chain under discussion was sequenced for a study of monozygotic twins with inflammatory bowel disease. Researchers generated cDNA in eight separate reactions per sample. Researchers used template switching to add UMIs featuring a 6-nucleotide sample barcode. No DNA is given; TCRdb re-called the 5' RACE reads and lists each CDR3 protein once. This sample lists 350,000 to 400,000 distinct CDR3 sequences; its ten largest clones have approximately 2.8%. The CDR3 loop spans 13 amino acids. V is TRBV12-3 or TRBV12-4 and J is TRBJ2-7; TCRdb's D call, TRBD1, is unchecked because there is no DNA. Sequencing was carried out using blood. The sequence was obtained from a human donor with ulcerative colitis or Crohn's disease, or a healthy co-twin of an affected twin (not recorded which). CDR3: CASSLGQKYEQYF.